A selection of T cell receptor beta chains follows, all from one sample in a study of blood T cells in healthy people across ages. TCRdb independently ran MiXCR on the 5' RACE reads; one entry per CDR3 protein. The profile covers roughly 790,000 distinct CDR3 sequences, with roughly 43% appearing a single time and about 20% taken by the ten largest. The sequenced sample consisted of blood. The receptors here all came from a woman aged 60-75 years in good health. Each CDR3 is given with its conserved first and last residue. D genes are given only for firm matches. Some rows have no size entry. The others give once, few or many, or a class for an expanded clone.

v_call	d_call	j_call	clone_size	cdr3_nt	cdr3_aa
TRBV7-8	TRBD1	TRBJ1-1	.	TGTGCCAGCAGCCCGACAGGGATCAACACTGAAGCTTTCTTT	CASSPTGINTEAFF
TRBV7-9	.	TRBJ2-5	.	TGTGCCAGCAGCCCTACCTGGGGGGACGGTGAGCAGTACTTC	CASSPTWGDGEQYF
TRBV15	.	TRBJ2-1	.	TGTGCCACCAGCACGGCCCCAGAGGGACTTTTGCAGTTCTTC	CATSTAPEGLLQFF
TRBV20-1	.	TRBJ1-1	.	TGCAGTGCTAGAAATTCAGGTGAAGCTTTCTTT	CSARNSGEAFF
TRBV11-1	.	TRBJ2-4	.	TGTGCCAGCAGCTTAGCGTCATTGGTCGGATTAGGGGTGGAGGCCAAAACCATTCAGTACTTC	CASSLASLVGLGVEAKTIQYF
TRBV4-1	TRBD1	TRBJ2-3	.	TGCGCCAGCAGCAAGGGAGGACAGGGGGCCGGAGATACGCAGTATTTT	CASSKGGQGAGDTQYF
TRBV7-2	TRBD2	TRBJ2-7	few	TGTGCCAGCAGCTTAGTTGGGACTAGCGACTCCTACGAGCAGTACTTC	CASSLVGTSDSYEQYF
TRBV27	TRBD2	TRBJ2-1	.	TGTGCCAGCAGTTCGTCGGGACTACAGTTCTTC	CASSSSGLQFF
TRBV10-3	.	TRBJ2-1	.	TGTGCCATCAGTGAGACCCTTGGGAGAACTCCGGATAACAATGAGCAGTTCTTC	CAISETLGRTPDNNEQFF
TRBV20-1	.	TRBJ2-7	few	TGCAGTGCTAGAAGGCTAGACTCCTACGAGCAGTACTTC	CSARRLDSYEQYF
TRBV7-9	TRBD1	TRBJ2-5	.	TGTGCCAGTTTGCGACAGGGATCCCAAGAGACCCAGTACTTC	CASLRQGSQETQYF
TRBV6-6	TRBD1	TRBJ2-7	.	TGTGCCAGCAGTTCGAGGGACAGCTTCGAGCAGTACTTC	CASSSRDSFEQYF
TRBV27	.	TRBJ1-4	.	TGTGCCAGCAGTTCATCCCCGCTTACGGGATATGAAAAACTGTTTTTT	CASSSSPLTGYEKLFF
TRBV28	.	TRBJ2-5	.	TGTGCCAGCAGTTTGTCCGGAGCGGTGGAAACCCAGTACTTC	CASSLSGAVETQYF
TRBV12-5	.	TRBJ2-1	.	TGTGCTAGTGTCCTGAGCGACTCCTACAATGAGCAGTTCTTC	CASVLSDSYNEQFF
TRBV5-1	.	TRBJ1-1	.	TGCGCCGGCAGCCGACAGGAGGACACTGAAGCTTTCTTT	CAGSRQEDTEAFF
TRBV25-1	TRBD1	TRBJ1-1	.	TGTGCCAGCAGTGAAAGGGGACAGGGTCCCGGCACTGAAGCTTTCTTT	CASSERGQGPGTEAFF
TRBV7-2	.	TRBJ2-3	few	TGTGCCAGCAACTTGCCGGCAGATACGCAGTATTTT	CASNLPADTQYF
TRBV29-1	TRBD1	TRBJ2-7	.	TGCAGCGTTGCCGGGGTTAGACAGGGTATTACACCGGCTGCCACCTTCAATGAGCAGTACTTC	CSVAGVRQGITPAATFNEQYF
TRBV6-5	.	TRBJ2-3	.	TGTGCCAGCAGTGTAGCCGGGACCGCATATACGCAGTATTTT	CASSVAGTAYTQYF
TRBV6-5	.	TRBJ2-3	.	TGTACCAGCAGTCTAACTACAGCGGTGGGAGCAGATACGCAGTATTTT	CTSSLTTAVGADTQYF
TRBV5-6	TRBD1	TRBJ2-1	.	TGTGCCAGCAGTCCCGGGACAGGCATCCGCAAGGACCAGTTCTTC	CASSPGTGIRKDQFF
TRBV10-3	.	TRBJ2-1	.	TGTGCCATCAGTGGACTGTCCGAGGAGCAGTTCTTC	CAISGLSEEQFF
TRBV7-2	TRBD2	TRBJ2-5	many	TGTGCCAGCAGCTTTAGCGGGGGAACCCAAGAGACCCAGTACTTC	CASSFSGGTQETQYF
TRBV28	.	TRBJ2-5	few	TGTGCCACCCTTGGCCAGGGAAGTCTCGAGACCCAGTACTTC	CATLGQGSLETQYF
TRBV7-9	TRBD2	TRBJ2-5	.	TGTGCCAGCAGCCCAGGACTAGCGGGGGAGGGAGAGACCCGGTACTTC	CASSPGLAGEGETRYF
TRBV4-3	.	TRBJ2-1	.	TGCGCCAGCAGCCCCAGAGGGTACTCGAACTCCTACAATGAGCAGTTCTTC	CASSPRGYSNSYNEQFF
TRBV4-1	.	TRBJ2-5	.	TGCGCCAGCAGCCAAGAGCCCGAGAAGACCCAGTACTTC	CASSQEPEKTQYF
TRBV27	TRBD2	TRBJ2-5	few	TGTGCCAGCAGTACGGGACTAGACCCCCTCATACAAGAGACCCAGTACTTC	CASSTGLDPLIQETQYF
TRBV19	.	TRBJ2-7	.	TGTGCCAGTTCGGTACAGGGACGTGAGCAGTACTTC	CASSVQGREQYF
TRBV6-2/TRBV6-3	.	TRBJ2-7	.	TGTGCCAGCAGTTACTCCTTCCTCTACGAGCAGTACTTC	CASSYSFLYEQYF
TRBV2	TRBD2	TRBJ2-7	.	TGTGCCAGCAGCCCCGGGACTAGCTTCTACGAGCAGTACTTC	CASSPGTSFYEQYF
TRBV6-5	.	TRBJ2-3	few	TGTGCCAGCAGTTACTCGAAGTTCACCACAGATACGCAGTATTTT	CASSYSKFTTDTQYF
TRBV7-8	.	TRBJ2-5	.	TGTGCCAGCAAAGGGAGTAGCGGCCGGCCGGGGGAGACCCAGTACTTC	CASKGSSGRPGETQYF
TRBV6-6	TRBD2	TRBJ2-2	few	TGTGCCAGCAGTTACTCGAAGCTAGCGGGAAACACCGGGGAGCTGTTTTTT	CASSYSKLAGNTGELFF
TRBV12-3/TRBV12-4	.	TRBJ2-1	.	TGTGCCAGCAGGCCTCTAGCGAGCTCCTACAATGAGCAGTTCTTC	CASRPLASSYNEQFF
TRBV5-5	TRBD1	TRBJ1-3	few	TGTGCCAGCAGCTCGGACAGGGCTGGAAACACCATATATTTT	CASSSDRAGNTIYF
TRBV12-3/TRBV12-4	TRBD1	TRBJ1-5	.	TGCGCCAGCAGCTTAACAGGGGGTCGCCAGCCCCAGCATTTT	CASSLTGGRQPQHF
TRBV27	TRBD2	TRBJ2-7	few	TGTGCCAGCAGTTACGCGGGGTGGGCTAGCGGGAGTAGGAACTACGAGCAGTACTTC	CASSYAGWASGSRNYEQYF
TRBV7-2	.	TRBJ2-1	.	TGTGCCAGCAGCCCGACCTCTAGCACCAATGAGCAGTTCTTC	CASSPTSSTNEQFF
TRBV2	.	TRBJ1-1	few	TGTGCCAGCGATGGCGGGACTGAAGCTTTCTTT	CASDGGTEAFF
TRBV11-2	.	TRBJ1-2	few	TGTGCCACTGCGGCAGGGGCCGCTAACTATGGCTACACCTTC	CATAAGAANYGYTF
TRBV6-5	TRBD1	TRBJ2-3	.	TGTGCCAGCAGTCAGACAGGGGCGGGCACAGATACGCAGTATTTT	CASSQTGAGTDTQYF
TRBV20-1	.	TRBJ1-1	once	TGCAGTGCCCCCCCAAACACTGAAGCTTTCTTT	CSAPPNTEAFF
TRBV24-1	.	TRBJ1-2	.	TGTGCCACCAGTGATGGGGTAGGGGACGGCTACACCTTC	CATSDGVGDGYTF
TRBV5-1	TRBD2	TRBJ2-1	.	TGCGCCAGCAGCTTGCCGCTAGCGGGGGAGGGCTACAATGAGCAGTTCTTC	CASSLPLAGEGYNEQFF
TRBV20-1	.	TRBJ2-1	.	TGCAGTGCTAGCGGGTCATTAGAGCAGTTCTTC	CSASGSLEQFF